This T cell receptor beta chain originates from a study of shared clonotypes between healthy human individuals. TCRdb keeps only in-frame clones here, not all; method: immunoSEQ multiplex PCR. The repertoire includes 1.5 million to 2.5 million clones, about 94% of them detected once, and 1% to 1.5% sits in the top ten. Naive CD8 cells, CD45RO-negative and positively selected for CCR7, excluded terminally differentiated effector memory CD45RA+ cells. Every donor was a Caucasian adult from Nashville, Tennessee. Findings and caveats of the study: Against clonotypes common to all four donors, non-shared ones had lower generation probabilities. Memory subsets generally showed smaller estimated richness than naive subsets did.

Germline V gene sequence: CDR1 SGHNT, CDR2 YYREEE (reference sequence). V was pared by 4 bases and J by 3 bases, with 11 bases between. The CDR3 length is 13 residues. Concerning this clone: The antigen is undetermined.

The specimen sequenced was naive CD8+ T cells sorted from blood. This TCR came from a man aged 18 to 30 in good health. J is TRBJ2-7 and V is TRBV5-4, with a possible D match to TRBD2 (6 bases). In DNA form, the CDR3 reads TGTGCCAGCAGCCGGACTATAAACTACGAGCAGTACTTC. Translated: CASSRTINYEQYF.